This T cell receptor (beta chain) was captured in a study of vaccination and CD4 T cells after COVID-19. Across the whole study: The study drew post-COVID samples a median about 95 days after diagnosis (range 35 to 161). Overlapping spike peptides served as the stimulus for the cells. These peptides came from SARS-CoV-2 and from the common cold coronaviruses HCoV-NL63, HCoV-OC43 and HCoV-229E.

Findings of the study overall: Nearly all convalescent vaccine-specific clones, 304 of 307, recognized only SARS-CoV-2 spike.

With the Oncomine TCR Beta short-read assay, DNA from cultured CD4+ T cells was sequenced. TCRdb analysed the PCR reads with MiXCR anew, one entry per CDR3 protein. The sample yields about 17,000 distinct CDR3 sequences, approximately 40% seen once. CDR1 and CDR2 from the germline V gene are MNHNS and SASEGT. V was clipped by 5 bases and J by 5 bases, with 15 bases between them. This CDR3 is built from 14 residues. The sample holds a few counts of this clonotype. Its specificity is not known. Described treatment: roughly 11-day PBMC culture with coronavirus spike peptide pools or control peptides (ViraFEST assay).

This receptor was identified in a human donor who had recovered from COVID-19. This chain joins TRBV6-1 and TRBJ1-1; D is ambiguous. Sequenced input: CD4+ T cells from blood, cultured in vitro. The CDR3 DNA is TGTGCCAGCAGTCCCACAAATGGCCGGACTGAAGCTTTCTTT. Translated: CASSPTNGRTEAFF.